These 12 T cell receptor beta chains were sequenced from one sample in a study of yellow fever vaccine responses in identical twins. TCRdb fed the RT-PCR reads into MiXCR, producing one record per CDR3 protein. In the table there are around 13,000 distinct CDR3 sequences, about 88% of which are singletons. The sequencing used T cells from blood (PBMCs), unsorted or a sorted subset (not recorded which), collected before or after yellow fever vaccination (not recorded which). These receptors all come from a woman younger than 30 who received the yellow fever vaccine.

This sequence joins TRBV2 and TRBJ2-7; possibly TRBD2 for D (6 bases). V was shortened by 8 bases and J by 2 bases, with 10 bases between the two germline ends. Germline loops: CDR1 SNHLY, CDR2 FYNNEI. This CDR3 is 12 amino acids long. This CDR3 reads CASVRLAYEQYF. CDR3 nucleotides: TGTGCCAGCGTACGACTAGCCTACGAGCAGTACTTC.

The rearrangement links TRBV13 to TRBJ1-2, with TRBD1 identical over 11 bases. The CDR3 length is 12 residues. V dropped 8 bases and J dropped 5; count of bases not matched to a gene: 1. The germline V gene encodes CDR1 PRHDT and CDR2 FYEKMQ (reference sequence). This CDR3 is CASGQGAYGYTF. The DNA for the CDR3 is TGTGCCAGCGGACAGGGGGCTTATGGCTACACCTTC.

With respect to this clonotype: The germline gene is not matched at one end of the junction; a read error may be the cause. The V gene is TRBV11-2, the J gene TRBJ2-3; 8 bases fit TRBD2. CDR3 length: 19 amino acids. The germline CDR1 and CDR2 sequences are SGHAT and FQNNGV. The CDR3 sequence is CASSLKSGSHTQNTDTQFF. CDR3 in DNA: TGTGCCAGCAGCTTAAAAAGCGGGAGCCATACCCAGAACACAGATACGCAGTTTTTT.

This clonotype was counted a single time. The gene calls are TRBV12-3 or TRBV12-4 and TRBJ2-1; D remains unclear. The ends were cut back, 8 bases at V and 0 bases at J, with 11 bases in the middle. The CDR3 extends over 14 amino acids. The CDR3 sequence: CASRRGSSYNEQFF. CDR3 sequence (DNA): TGTGCCAGCCGAAGAGGAAGCTCCTACAATGAGCAGTTCTTC.

The genes are TRBV6-2 or TRBV6-3 and TRBJ1-5, with no clear D. With 2 bases removed from V and 10 bases from J, the gap between germline ends came to 12 bases. Germline V gene sequence: CDR1 MNHEY, CDR2 SVGEGT. CDR3 length: 13 amino acids. CDR3 bases: TGTGCCAGCAGTTACCTGGGCCGGGGTCCCCAGCATTTT. It translates to CASSYLGRGPQHF.

The J gene is TRBJ1-6, the V gene TRBV19; no firm D call. The germline V and J ends were trimmed by 2 bases and 7 bases, with 3 bases remaining between them. The CDR3 loop spans 12 amino acids. Germline V lookup: CDR1 LNHDA, CDR2 SQIVND (reference sequence). CDR3 loop: CASSIWNSPLHF. DNA for the CDR3: TGTGCCAGTAGTATATGGAATTCACCCCTCCACTTT.

The rearrangement joins TRBV11-3 to TRBJ2-7; D is undetermined. The CDR3 extends over 17 amino acids. Germline V lookup: CDR1 SGHNT, CDR2 YENEEA. Trimming left V 4 bases short and J 1 base short, with 20 bases between. In nucleotides, the CDR3 is TGTGCCAGCAGCTCCCACCCTCCAATTGCGGCTTCCTACGAGCAGTACTTC. This translates into CASSSHPPIAASYEQYF.

This clonotype was counted a few times. The chain carries TRBV19 and TRBJ1-1; D unresolved. Germline-derived CDR1 and CDR2 are LNHDA and SQIVND (reference sequence). CDR3 length: 13 amino acids. The V and J ends lost 5 bases and 1 base respectively, with 8 bases between them. The CDR3 spells CASSPFQNTEAFF. In DNA, the CDR3 is TGTGCCAGTAGTCCATTTCAGAACACTGAAGCTTTCTTT.

The chain combines TRBV18 with TRBJ2-3; D gene unclear. V was shortened by 2 bases and J by 5 bases, with 14 bases between the two germline ends. Looked up from germline, CDR1 is KGHSH and CDR2 is LQKENI. The CDR3 runs to 15 residues. The CDR3 DNA reads TGTGCCAGCTCACCAGGCCCAATCTCGCTAGATACGCAGTATTTT. Its translation is CASSPGPISLDTQYF.

This chain links TRBV6-1 with TRBJ2-1, with TRBD1 matching over 11 bases. In germline, CDR1 is MNHNS, CDR2 SASEGT. This CDR3 spans 16 amino acids. V was clipped by 5 bases and J by 7 bases; unmatched bases: 10. The CDR3 loop is CASSSDWTGGLNEQFF. The CDR3, as DNA: TGTGCCAGCAGTAGTGACTGGACAGGGGGCTTGAATGAGCAGTTCTTC.

The chain is built from TRBV7-6 and TRBJ2-7, with TRBD2 matching over 8 bases. The CDR3 consists of 17 residues. Germline assignment: CDR1 SGHVS and CDR2 FNYEAQ. Trimming at V came to 5 bases and at J to 4 bases, leaving 16 bases not matched to a gene. The CDR3 DNA follows: TGTGCCAGCAGCCACCACCCCCCTACGGGAGGGCCGTACGAGCAGTACTTC. Encoded protein: CASSHHPPTGGPYEQYF.

The chain has TRBV20-1 and TRBJ2-7; D remains ambiguous. Per germline, CDR1 DFQATT and CDR2 SNEGSKA (reference sequence). The CDR3 totals 11 residues. Trimming removed 3 bases at V and 2 bases at J, with 5 bases between. The CDR3 DNA sequence: TGCAGTGCTAGGGGCCCCTACGAGCAGTACTTC. Translating gives CSARGPYEQYF.